These 15 T cell receptor beta chains came from one sample sequenced in a study of response to subunit inactivated influenza vaccine. TCRdb fed the RT-PCR reads into MiXCR, producing one record per CDR3 protein. The sample consists of 600,000 to 700,000 distinct CDR3 sequences, 11% to 15% of them appearing once. Here the sequenced sample was PBMCs from blood, taken around 15 days before vaccination. The receptors were gathered from a man aged 45 to 65 who received an inactivated influenza vaccine.

This clonotype turned up a few times. J is TRBJ2-7 and V is TRBV4-1; maybe TRBD1 (6 bases). The CDR3 is 12 amino acids. The V gene lost 1 base and the J gene lost 6 bases, with 7 bases spanning the gap. CDR1 is MGHRA, CDR2 YSYEKL, per germline. The CDR3 sequence is CASSQVGGEQYF. The CDR3, as DNA: TGCGCCAGCAGCCAAGTAGGGGGCGAGCAGTACTTC.

This clonotype has a handful of counts. V gene TRBV7-6 combines with J gene TRBJ2-7, with 8 bases lining up with TRBD1. CDR1 and CDR2 (germline): SGHVS, FNYEAQ. Trimming removed 2 bases from V and 2 bases from J; junction bases left unmatched: 17. CDR3 size: 19 residues. The CDR3 DNA sequence: TGTGCCAGCAGCTTATTCGCGGCCCCCGAGACAGGGGTCACCTACGAGCAGTACTTC. Amino acid sequence: CASSLFAAPETGVTYEQYF.

This clonotype was found a few times. This rearrangement joins TRBV5-1 to TRBJ1-3; 8 positions agree with TRBD1. Germline loops: CDR1 SGHRS, CDR2 YFSETQ. The CDR3 runs 15 residues. The V gene end was trimmed by 9 bases and the J gene end by 0 bases; junction bases not matched to a gene: 8. The CDR3 loop is CATRDRPSSGNTIYF. DNA of the CDR3: TGCGCCACCAGGGACAGGCCGAGCTCTGGAAACACCATATATTTT.

V usage is TRBV4-3 and J usage is TRBJ2-7; 12 nucleotides align to TRBD1. Germline CDR1 is LGHNA and CDR2 is YSLEER. The CDR3 is made up of 16 amino acids. V gave up 0 bases and J gave up 5 bases; unmatched junction bases: 5. CDR3 coding DNA: TGCGCCAGCAGCCAAGATTTCGGGACAGGGGGCCACGAGCAGTACTTC. Residues: CASSQDFGTGGHEQYF.

This chain connects TRBV28 to TRBJ2-2; TRBD2 aligns across 10 bases. Looked up from germline, CDR1 is MDHEN and CDR2 is SYDVKM. The CDR3 covers 15 residues. J was trimmed by 6 bases and V by 5 bases; bases with no gene match: 6. The CDR3 is CASSPLAGLAGELFF. The CDR3 nucleotides are TGTGCCAGCAGTCCACTAGCGGGACTAGCCGGGGAGCTGTTTTTT.

This clonotype was seen more than once but under ten times. The chain is built from TRBV18 and TRBJ1-5; D is possibly TRBD1 (5 bases). The CDR3 length is 15 residues. Trimming took 6 bases from V and 9 from J, leaving 21 bases between them. Germline V gene lookup returns CDR1 KGHSH and CDR2 LQKENI. CDR3 protein: CASSLRQGTDRPQHF. Here the CDR3 DNA reads TGTGCCAGCTCTCTCCGCCAGGGCACGGATCGGCCCCAGCATTTT. The whole variable domain, filled in from reference TRBV18 and TRBJ1-5, reads NAGVMQNPRHLVRRRGQEARLRCSPMKGHSHVYWYRQLPEEGLKFMVYLQKENIIDESGMPKERFSAEFPKEGPSILRIQQVVRGDSAAYFCASSLRQGTDRPQHFGDGTRLSIL.

This clonotype was counted a few times. V and J are TRBV20-1 and TRBJ2-3; D ambiguous. Germline V gene data show CDR1 as DFQATT and CDR2 as SNEGSKA (reference sequence). The length of the CDR3 is 14 residues. Between the trimmed V and J ends, which lost 6 bases and 4 bases, there was a span of 17 bases. This CDR3 is CSAEAPGSPDTQYF. CDR3 DNA: TGCAGTGCCGAGGCCCCGGGCTCCCCAGATACGCAGTATTTT.

The chain uses TRBV4-2 and TRBJ2-2; 8 bases line up with TRBD2. The CDR3 spans 18 residues. Trimming took 8 bases from V and 2 from J; bases not matched to a gene: 16. Germline V CDR1 and CDR2: LGHNA, YNFKEQ. CDR3 sequence: CASLPSGRGGLNTGELFF. The DNA for the CDR3 is TGTGCCAGCCTTCCCTCAGGACGGGGGGGACTTAACACCGGGGAGCTGTTTTTT.

This clonotype has a count of ten or more. The chain uses TRBV12-3 or TRBV12-4 and TRBJ2-1, with D unresolved. This CDR3 spans 15 amino acids. V was pared by 1 base and J by 3 bases, with 10 bases between. In DNA, the CDR3 is TGTGCCAGCAGTTTAGTATCTAGAGACTACAATGAGCAGTTCTTC. It yields the protein CASSLVSRDYNEQFF.

The rearrangement joins TRBV14 to TRBJ2-1; TRBD2 aligns across 14 bases. This CDR3 has 24 residues. The V gene end was trimmed by 6 bases and the J gene end by 0 bases; junction bases not matched to a gene: 25. CDR1 is SGHDN, CDR2 FVKESK, per germline. In DNA, the CDR3 is TGTGCCAGCAGGCAACCGAGGGGGTGGAACCCGGGACTAGCGGGAGCGCGCTCCTACAATGAGCAGTTCTTC. The encoded protein is CASRQPRGWNPGLAGARSYNEQFF.

This clonotype was recorded many times. The chain carries TRBV28 and TRBJ1-5; D possibly corresponds to TRBD1 (6 bases). The CDR3 runs to 15 residues. The germline V and J ends were trimmed by 7 bases and 1 base, with 14 bases remaining between them. Looked up from germline, CDR1 is MDHEN and CDR2 is SYDVKM. The chain's CDR3 is CASTPLGGSNQPQHF. The CDR3 DNA sequence: TGTGCCAGCACCCCCTTAGGGGGAAGCAATCAGCCCCAGCATTTT.

The chain is built from TRBV5-1 and TRBJ2-7; 9 bases agree with TRBD1. Trimming cost V 1 base and J 7 bases; bases outside gene matches: 9. CDR1 is SGHRS, CDR2 YFSETQ, per germline. The CDR3 loop spans 15 amino acids. The CDR3 DNA reads TGCGCCAGCAGCTTGACTCGGGACAGGGCGAGAGAGCAGTACTTC. Protein: CASSLTRDRAREQYF.

The chain combines TRBV5-5 with TRBJ1-4; D remains unclear. Trimming shortened V by 4 bases and J by 2 bases, and 12 bases separated the two germline ends. From germline, CDR1 is SGHKS and CDR2 YYEKEE (reference sequence). CDR3 length: 15 residues. The CDR3 loop reads CASSPLLRTNEKLFF. The CDR3 nucleotides are TGTGCCAGCAGCCCACTCCTCCGTACTAATGAAAAACTGTTTTTT.

This clonotype was seen only a few times. V is TRBV5-1 and J is TRBJ2-1, with D possibly matching TRBD2 (6 bases). Trimming removed 2 bases from V and 5 bases from J, with 11 bases in between. Germline-derived CDR1 and CDR2 are SGHRS and YFSETQ. The CDR3 loop spans 14 amino acids. The CDR3 reads CASSFSSVNNEQFF. CDR3 DNA sequence: TGCGCCAGCAGCTTCTCTAGCGTTAACAATGAGCAGTTCTTC.

In this sample, this clonotype turned up a few times. The V call is TRBV6-1, the J call TRBJ2-1; 7 bases agree with TRBD1. Germline V lookup: CDR1 MNHNS, CDR2 SASEGT. The V and J ends lost 5 bases and 5 bases, in that order; junction bases with no gene match: 6. The CDR3 is 14 residues long. The CDR3 spells CASSPDRRNNEQFF. Written as DNA, the CDR3 is TGTGCCAGCAGTCCGGACAGGCGGAACAATGAGCAGTTCTTC.